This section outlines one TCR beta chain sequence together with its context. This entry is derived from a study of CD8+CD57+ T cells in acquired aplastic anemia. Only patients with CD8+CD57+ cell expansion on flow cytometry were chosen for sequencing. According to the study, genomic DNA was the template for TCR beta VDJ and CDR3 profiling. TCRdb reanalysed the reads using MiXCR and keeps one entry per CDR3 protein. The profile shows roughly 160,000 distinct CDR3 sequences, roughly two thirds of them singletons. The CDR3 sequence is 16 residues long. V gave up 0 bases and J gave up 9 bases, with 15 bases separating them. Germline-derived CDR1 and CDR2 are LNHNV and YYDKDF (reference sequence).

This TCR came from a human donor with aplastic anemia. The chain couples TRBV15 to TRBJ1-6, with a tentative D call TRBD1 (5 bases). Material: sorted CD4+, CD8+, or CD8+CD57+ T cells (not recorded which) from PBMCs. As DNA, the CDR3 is TGTGCCACCAGCAGAGATCCTTCAGGGAGAAGTTCACCCCTCCACTTT. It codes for CATSRDPSGRSSPLHF.